This T cell receptor beta chain comes out of a study of blood T cell repertoires in COVID-19. Whole-study context: Italy, Spain and the United States were the sources of the convalescent and acute COVID-19 samples.

This clone was found once. Recruits, aged about 18 to 90 years, lived in about two dozen US areas. Germline V gene data show CDR1 as GTSNPN and CDR2 as SVGIG (reference sequence). V shed 1 base, J shed 2 bases, and the junction held 4 bases outside the gene matches. The CDR3 is made up of 15 amino acids. The protocol was immunoSEQ multiplex PCR, while the TCRdb copy is restricted to in-frame clones and leaves out a portion. In the table there are a few hundred thousand clones, around 84% of which are singletons. Source material: PBMCs or T cells enriched from blood (not recorded which). The clonotype was recovered from a man aged 35-49 years who had recovered from COVID-19. The V gene is TRBV30, the J gene TRBJ2-3, with 9 bases lining up with TRBD2. CDR3 amino acids: CAWSELAGTTDTQYF. As DNA, the CDR3 is TGTGCCTGGAGTGAGCTAGCGGGGACCACAGATACGCAGTATTTT.